This is a list of T cell receptor beta chains from one sample in a study of T cells in Graves' hyperthyroidism and ophthalmopathy. TCRdb passed the multiplex PCR reads through MiXCR, listing each CDR3 protein once. This table has about 250,000 distinct CDR3 sequences, about 24% appearing once. The material sequenced was blood. The receptors originated from a woman aged 40 to 50 with Graves' ophthalmopathy. Both conserved end residues are part of each CDR3. A D gene is named only where the DNA matches it firmly. Not every row has a clone size; where given, it reads once, few, many or a size class.

>TRBD2|few|TRBV7-2|13|TRBJ2-7
CASNSGGSYEQYF
TGTGCCAGCAATAGCGGGGGGAGCTACGAGCAGTACTTC
>TRBD2|many|TRBV11-2|15|TRBJ2-7
CASSLDRTSGREKYF
TGTGCCAGCAGCTTAGATCGGACTAGCGGGAGGGAAAAGTACTTC
>-|many|TRBV10-3|16|TRBJ2-1
CAITSGTLSSYNEQFF
TGTGCCATCACCTCCGGGACACTGAGCTCCTACAATGAGCAGTTCTTC
>-|-|TRBV6-2/TRBV6-3|15|TRBJ2-7
CSSSTPGQTSYEQYF
TGTTCCAGCAGTACCCCCGGACAGACTTCCTACGAGCAGTACTTC
>-|-|TRBV20-1|13|TRBJ2-4
CSATGEVKNIQYF
TGCAGTGCTACAGGGGAGGTCAAAAACATTCAGTACTTC
>-|many|TRBV28|14|TRBJ2-7
CASSWDSGSYEQYF
TGTGCCAGCAGTTGGGACAGCGGGTCCTACGAGCAGTACTTC
>TRBD1|-|TRBV2|14|TRBJ2-5
CAGKGQQSQETQYF
TGTGCCGGAAAGGGACAGCAAAGCCAAGAGACCCAGTACTTC
>TRBD2|many|TRBV20-1|12|TRBJ2-7
CSARQVAGGQYF
TGCAGTGCTAGGCAGGTAGCGGGAGGGCAGTACTTC
>TRBD2|many|TRBV15|14|TRBJ2-3
CATKLWRETDTQYF
TGTGCCACCAAGCTTTGGCGGGAGACAGATACGCAGTATTTT
>-|many|TRBV9|13|TRBJ2-7
CASSRTDTYEQYF
TGTGCCAGCAGCAGGACGGATACCTACGAGCAGTACTTC
>-|many|TRBV10-3|15|TRBJ1-1
CAISDPGHLNTEAFF
TGTGCCATCAGTGACCCCGGACATTTGAACACTGAAGCTTTCTTT
>-|many|TRBV20-1|11|TRBJ1-1
CSAPLNTEAFF
TGCAGCGCGCCGTTGAACACTGAAGCTTTCTTT
>TRBD2|many|TRBV11-2|17|TRBJ2-7
CASSLGESGLAPDEQYF
TGTGCCAGCAGCTTAGGGGAGTCTGGACTAGCCCCAGACGAGCAGTACTTC
>TRBD1|many|TRBV4-2|18|TRBJ1-1
CASSPSSTGELRDTEAFF
TGTGCCAGCAGCCCCTCCTCGACAGGGGAGTTAAGGGACACTGAAGCTTTCTTT
>TRBD1|many|TRBV28|18|TRBJ2-2
CASSFRLQGALNTGELFF
TGTGCCAGCAGTTTCCGTTTACAGGGGGCCCTCAACACCGGGGAGCTGTTTTTT
>TRBD1|few|TRBV6-1|13|TRBJ1-1
CATSDRVGTEAFF
TGTGCCACCTCAGACAGGGTGGGCACTGAAGCTTTCTTT
>-|many|TRBV2|10|TRBJ2-5
CASRQETQYF
TGTGCCAGCAGACAAGAGACCCAGTACTTC
>-|-|TRBV24-1|9|TRBJ2-7
CATSVKGIF
TGTGCCACCAGTGTGAAGGGTATCTTC
>-|-|TRBV11-2|12|TRBJ2-7
CASSAGRNEQYF
TGTGCCAGCAGCGCGGGACGGAACGAGCAGTACTTC
>TRBD2|many|TRBV28|17|TRBJ2-7
CASSSYREAGLSYRQYF
TGTGCCAGCAGTTCTTACCGGGAAGCGGGGCTTTCCTACAGGCAGTACTTC
>-|many|TRBV6-2/TRBV6-3|16|TRBJ1-1
CASGYLAGREYTEAFF
TGTGCCAGCGGTTACCTGGCAGGGAGGGAATACACTGAAGCTTTCTTT
>TRBD1|once|TRBV12-3/TRBV12-4|17|TRBJ1-1
CASSTQDRVVMNTEAFF
TGTGCCAGCAGTACCCAGGACAGGGTGGTAATGAACACTGAAGCTTTCTTT
>-|many|TRBV19|13|TRBJ2-7
CASSIDRGYEQYF
TGTGCCAGTAGTATAGACAGGGGCTACGAGCAGTACTTC
>-|many|TRBV10-2|12|TRBJ2-2
CASKTVTGELFF
TGCGCCAGCAAGACCGTCACCGGGGAGCTGTTTTTT
>-|-|TRBV5-1|16|TRBJ2-3
CASSLRASEYRDTQYF
TGCGCCAGCAGCTTGAGGGCTAGCGAATACAGAGATACGCAGTATTTT
>-|many|TRBV2|15|TRBJ1-6
CASSEPKGEGSPLHF
TGTGCCAGCAGTGAACCCAAGGGGGAGGGTTCACCCCTCCACTTT
>TRBD2|many|TRBV19|13|TRBJ2-7
CASSISGSEEQYF
TGTGCCAGTAGTATAAGCGGGAGTGAAGAGCAGTACTTC
>TRBD2|-|TRBV27|15|TRBJ2-7
CASSPGGRDRYEQYF
TGTGCCAGCAGTCCGGGGGGACGGGACCGTTACGAGCAGTACTTC
>-|-|TRBV7-8|17|TRBJ2-5
CASSLVGALAYGETQYF
TGTGCCAGCAGCTTAGTTGGGGCACTCGCGTATGGAGAGACCCAGTACTTC
>TRBD2|many|TRBV11-1|14|TRBJ2-1
CASSSPGLYNEQFF
TGTGCCAGCAGCTCCCCGGGACTATACAATGAGCAGTTCTTC
>TRBD1|-|TRBV28|16|TRBJ2-5
CASNPGTANQGETQYF
TGTGCCAGCAATCCCGGGACAGCCAACCAGGGGGAGACCCAGTACTTC
>-|many|TRBV28|13|TRBJ2-5
CASKQGPLKTQYF
TGTGCCAGCAAACAGGGACCACTGAAGACCCAGTACTTC
>-|few|TRBV6-5|15|TRBJ2-7
CASSYGNSAAYEQYF
TGTGCCAGCAGTTACGGGAACAGCGCGGCCTACGAGCAGTACTTC
>-|many|TRBV2|13|TRBJ2-3
CASTGDFTDTQYF
TGTGCCAGCACCGGAGATTTCACAGATACGCAGTATTTT
>-|once|TRBV2|15|TRBJ1-1
CASRDSWTLGTEAFF
TGTGCCAGCAGGGACAGCTGGACGTTGGGCACTGAAGCTTTCTTT
>-|-|TRBV11-2|14|TRBJ2-7
CASSFSRLANEQYF
TGTGCCAGCAGCTTCAGTCGGCTAGCGAACGAGCAGTACTTC
>TRBD1|-|TRBV2|15|TRBJ2-7
CASSEIGTVDYEQYF
TGTGCCAGCAGTGAAATCGGGACAGTAGACTACGAGCAGTACTTC
>TRBD2|-|TRBV2|14|TRBJ2-2
CASKGGRFREELFF
TGTGCCAGCAAAGGCGGGAGGTTTCGAGAGGAGCTGTTTTTT
>-|many|TRBV12-3/TRBV12-4|14|TRBJ2-5
CASSPPWVQGTQYF
TGTGCCAGCAGCCCACCGTGGGTTCAAGGGACCCAGTACTTC
>-|many|TRBV11-2|16|TRBJ1-1
CASSLGRGHMNTEAFF
TGTGCCAGCAGCTTAGGGAGGGGACATATGAACACTGAAGCTTTCTTT
>TRBD2|many|TRBV5-1|16|TRBJ2-7
CASSHGSSGSQYEQYF
TGCGCCAGCAGCCACGGTAGTAGCGGGAGTCAATACGAGCAGTACTTC
>-|few|TRBV2|11|TRBJ1-2
CASRPTYGYTF
TGTGCCAGCAGACCCACCTATGGCTACACCTTC
>TRBD1|many|TRBV20-1|15|TRBJ2-7
CSARYPTGVGYEQYF
TGCAGTGCTAGATACCCTACAGGGGTAGGCTACGAGCAGTACTTC
>-|-|TRBV24-1|13|TRBJ2-5
CATSRRGQETQYF
TGTGCCACCAGTCGTAGGGGGCAAGAGACCCAGTACTTC
>-|-|TRBV28|13|TRBJ1-1
CASTISVYTEAFF
TGTGCCAGCACCATATCGGTTTACACTGAAGCTTTCTTT
>-|many|TRBV6-1|13|TRBJ2-1
CASSERLHNEQFF
TGTGCCAGCAGTGAACGGTTGCACAATGAGCAGTTCTTC
>-|few|TRBV15|14|TRBJ2-7
CATSPSDSSYEQYF
TGTGCCACCAGCCCTAGCGACAGCTCCTACGAGCAGTACTTC
>-|many|TRBV15|16|TRBJ2-2
CATSRGDRYHTGELFF
TGTGCCACCAGCAGAGGTGACAGATACCACACCGGGGAGCTGTTTTTT
>-|many|TRBV19|13|TRBJ2-7
CASSIGNPYEQYF
TGTGCCAGTAGTATTGGTAATCCCTACGAGCAGTACTTC
>-|-|TRBV19|15|TRBJ2-7
CASNISTGTNYEQYF
TGTGCCAGTAATATATCAACCGGGACAAACTACGAGCAGTACTTC
>TRBD2|-|TRBV20-1|16|TRBJ2-7
CSAFHGTSGSGREQYF
TGCAGTGCTTTCCACGGGACTAGCGGGAGTGGGCGCGAGCAGTACTTC
>-|many|TRBV12-3/TRBV12-4|12|TRBJ2-7
CASARSGYEQYF
TGTGCCAGCGCGCGGAGTGGCTACGAGCAGTACTTC
>TRBD1|many|TRBV11-1|17|TRBJ1-1
CASSFNRPGGMNTEAFF
TGTGCCAGCAGCTTTAACCGGCCAGGGGGGATGAACACTGAAGCTTTCTTT
>TRBD1|-|TRBV6-2/TRBV6-3|18|TRBJ1-1
CASRLREPWTGRNTEAFF
TGTGCCAGCAGGCTGAGAGAACCCTGGACAGGGAGGAACACTGAAGCTTTCTTT
>TRBD1|many|TRBV7-8|15|TRBJ2-2
CASSFGQGTTGELFF
TGTGCCAGCAGCTTCGGACAGGGGACAACCGGGGAGCTGTTTTTT
>-|-|TRBV6-1|15|TRBJ2-7
CATMKPDGGTGEQYF
TGTGCCACCATGAAACCGGACGGGGGAACGGGTGAGCAGTACTTC
>TRBD1|many|TRBV3-1|14|TRBJ2-7
CASSLNQGAYEQYF
TGTGCCAGCAGCCTCAACCAGGGGGCTTACGAGCAGTACTTC
>TRBD2|many|TRBV5-4|16|TRBJ2-7
CASSSRTSGRPYEQYF
TGTGCCAGCAGTTCTCGTACTAGCGGTAGACCCTACGAGCAGTACTTC
>-|many|TRBV7-2|15|TRBJ2-2
CASSLARISTGELFF
TGTGCCAGCAGCTTAGCCAGGATAAGCACCGGGGAGCTGTTTTTT
>TRBD1|-|TRBV19|18|TRBJ2-5
CASSIDGTVPRYQETQYF
TGTGCCAGTAGTATAGATGGGACAGTCCCTAGGTACCAAGAGACCCAGTACTTC